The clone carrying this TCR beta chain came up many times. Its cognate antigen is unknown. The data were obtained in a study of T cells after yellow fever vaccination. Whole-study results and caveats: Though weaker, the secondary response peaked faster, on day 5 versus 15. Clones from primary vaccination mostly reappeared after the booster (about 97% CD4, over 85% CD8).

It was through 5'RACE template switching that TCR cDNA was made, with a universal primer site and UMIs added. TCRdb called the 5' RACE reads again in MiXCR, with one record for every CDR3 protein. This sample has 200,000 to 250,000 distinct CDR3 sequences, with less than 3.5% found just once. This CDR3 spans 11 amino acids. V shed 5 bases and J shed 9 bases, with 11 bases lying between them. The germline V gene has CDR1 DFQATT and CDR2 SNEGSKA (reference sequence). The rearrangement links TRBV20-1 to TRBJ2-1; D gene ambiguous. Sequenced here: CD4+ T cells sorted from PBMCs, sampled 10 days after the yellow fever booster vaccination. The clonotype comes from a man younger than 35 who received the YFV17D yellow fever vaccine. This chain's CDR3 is CSAWDSFEQFF. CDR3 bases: TGCAGTGCTTGGGATTCTTTTGAGCAGTTCTTC.